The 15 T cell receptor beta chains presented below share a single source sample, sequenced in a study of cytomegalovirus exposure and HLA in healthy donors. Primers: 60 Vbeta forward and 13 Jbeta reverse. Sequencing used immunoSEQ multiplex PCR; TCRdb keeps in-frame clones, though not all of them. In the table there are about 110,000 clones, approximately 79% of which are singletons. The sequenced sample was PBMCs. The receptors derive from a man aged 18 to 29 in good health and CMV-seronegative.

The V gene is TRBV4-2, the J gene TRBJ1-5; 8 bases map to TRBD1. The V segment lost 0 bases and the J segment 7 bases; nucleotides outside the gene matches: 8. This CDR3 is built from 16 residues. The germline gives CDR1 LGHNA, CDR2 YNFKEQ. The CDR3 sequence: CASSQDLTGGKQPQHF. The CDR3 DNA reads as TGTGCCAGCAGCCAAGATCTCACAGGGGGGAAACAGCCCCAGCATTTT.

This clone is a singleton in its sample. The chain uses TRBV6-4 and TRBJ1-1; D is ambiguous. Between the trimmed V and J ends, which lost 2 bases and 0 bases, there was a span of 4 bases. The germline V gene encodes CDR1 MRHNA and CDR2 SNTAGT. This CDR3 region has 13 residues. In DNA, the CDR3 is TGTGCCAGCAGTGACCAGTTGAACACTGAAGCTTTCTTT. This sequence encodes CASSDQLNTEAFF.

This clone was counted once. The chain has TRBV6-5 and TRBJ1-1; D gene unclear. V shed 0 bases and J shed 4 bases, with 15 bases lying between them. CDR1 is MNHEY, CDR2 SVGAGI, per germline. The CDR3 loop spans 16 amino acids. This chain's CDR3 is CASSYSSQRYTTEAFF. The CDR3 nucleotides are TGTGCCAGCAGTTACTCATCGCAGCGGTATACCACTGAAGCTTTCTTT.

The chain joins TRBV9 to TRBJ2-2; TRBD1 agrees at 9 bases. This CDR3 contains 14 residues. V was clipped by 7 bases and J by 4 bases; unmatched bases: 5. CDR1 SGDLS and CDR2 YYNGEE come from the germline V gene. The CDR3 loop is CASSRTGVTGELFF. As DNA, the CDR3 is TGTGCCAGCTCTAGGACAGGGGTCACCGGGGAGCTGTTTTTT.

The DNA of the CDR3 is TGTGCCAGCAGTTTAGGAGCCAGGGGGGTTGAAGAGACCCAGTACTTC. Protein: CASSLGARGVEETQYF. The chain employs TRBV28 and TRBJ2-5; perhaps TRBD1 as D (7 bases). V dropped 2 bases and J dropped 3 bases, with 16 bases sitting between them. CDR1 is MDHEN and CDR2 is SYDVKM in the germline V gene. The CDR3 runs to 16 residues.

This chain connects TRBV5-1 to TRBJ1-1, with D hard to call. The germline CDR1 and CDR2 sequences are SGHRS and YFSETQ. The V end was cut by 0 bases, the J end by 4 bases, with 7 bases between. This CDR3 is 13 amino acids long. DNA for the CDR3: TGCGCCAGCAGCTTGGAGCTCCTCACTGAAGCTTTCTTT. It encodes CASSLELLTEAFF.

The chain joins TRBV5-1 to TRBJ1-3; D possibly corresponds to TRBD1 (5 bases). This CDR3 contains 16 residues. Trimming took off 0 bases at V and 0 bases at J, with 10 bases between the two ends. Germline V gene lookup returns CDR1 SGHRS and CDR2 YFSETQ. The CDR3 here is CASSLGWGSSGNTIYF. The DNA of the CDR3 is TGCGCCAGCAGCTTGGGGTGGGGCTCCTCTGGAAACACCATATATTTT.

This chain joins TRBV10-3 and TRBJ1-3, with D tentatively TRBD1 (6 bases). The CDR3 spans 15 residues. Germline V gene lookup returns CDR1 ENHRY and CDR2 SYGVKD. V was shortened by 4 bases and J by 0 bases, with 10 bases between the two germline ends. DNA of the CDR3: TGTGCCATCAGTGGACAGGCTAGCTCTGGAAACACCATATATTTT. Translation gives CAISGQASSGNTIYF.

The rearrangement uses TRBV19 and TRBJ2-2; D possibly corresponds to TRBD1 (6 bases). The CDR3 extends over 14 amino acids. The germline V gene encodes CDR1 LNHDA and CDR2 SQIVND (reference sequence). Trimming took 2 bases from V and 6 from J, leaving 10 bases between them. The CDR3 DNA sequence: TGTGCCAGTAGTATAACAGGGATGTCCGGGGAGCTGTTTTTT. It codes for CASSITGMSGELFF. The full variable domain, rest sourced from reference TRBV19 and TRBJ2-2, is DGGITQSPKYLFRKEGQNVTLSCEQNLNHDAMYWYRQDPGQGLRLIYYSQIVNDFQKGDIAEGYSVSREKKESFPLTVTSAQKNPTAFYLCASSITGMSGELFFGEGSRLTVL.

This CDR3 reads CSVEDLSTVEQFF. The CDR3 nucleotides are TGCAGCGTTGAAGATCTTTCGACTGTAGAGCAGTTCTTC. The chain is built from TRBV29-1 and TRBJ2-1; D not certain. Per the germline V gene, CDR1 is SQVTM and CDR2 is ANQGSEA. The CDR3 has 13 residues. V lost 0 bases to trimming and J lost 10 bases, with 13 bases between them.

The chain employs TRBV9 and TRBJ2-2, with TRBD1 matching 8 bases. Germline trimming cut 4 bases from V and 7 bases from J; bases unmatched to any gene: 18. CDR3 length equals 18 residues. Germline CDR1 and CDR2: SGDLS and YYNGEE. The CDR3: CASSSRGMKTGEDGELFF. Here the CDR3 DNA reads TGTGCCAGCAGCTCAAGAGGTATGAAGACAGGGGAGGACGGGGAGCTGTTTTTT.

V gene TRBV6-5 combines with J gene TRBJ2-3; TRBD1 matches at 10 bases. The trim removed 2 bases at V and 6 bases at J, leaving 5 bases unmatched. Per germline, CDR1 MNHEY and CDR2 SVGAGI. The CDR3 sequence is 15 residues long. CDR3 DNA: TGTGCCAGCAGTTACGAGGGGACAGGGGCCGATACGCAGTATTTT. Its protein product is CASSYEGTGADTQYF.

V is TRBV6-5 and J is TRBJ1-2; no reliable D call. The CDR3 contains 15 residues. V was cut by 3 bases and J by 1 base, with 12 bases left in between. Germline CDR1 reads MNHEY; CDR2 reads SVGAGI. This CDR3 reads CASSYKVGVNYGYTF. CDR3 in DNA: TGTGCCAGCAGTTATAAGGTGGGAGTTAACTATGGCTACACCTTC.

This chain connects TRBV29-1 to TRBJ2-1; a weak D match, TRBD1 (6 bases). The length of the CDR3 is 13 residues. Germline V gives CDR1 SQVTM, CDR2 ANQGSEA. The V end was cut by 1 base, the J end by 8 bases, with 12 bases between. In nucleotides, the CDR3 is TGCAGCGTTGAAGGCAGGGGCTCACATGAGCAGTTCTTC. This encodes CSVEGRGSHEQFF.

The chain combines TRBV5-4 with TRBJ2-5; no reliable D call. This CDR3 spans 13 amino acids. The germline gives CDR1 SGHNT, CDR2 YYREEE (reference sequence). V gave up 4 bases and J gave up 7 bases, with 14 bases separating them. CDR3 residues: CASSESPPGTQYF. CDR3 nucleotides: TGTGCCAGCAGCGAAAGCCCGCCAGGGACCCAGTACTTC.